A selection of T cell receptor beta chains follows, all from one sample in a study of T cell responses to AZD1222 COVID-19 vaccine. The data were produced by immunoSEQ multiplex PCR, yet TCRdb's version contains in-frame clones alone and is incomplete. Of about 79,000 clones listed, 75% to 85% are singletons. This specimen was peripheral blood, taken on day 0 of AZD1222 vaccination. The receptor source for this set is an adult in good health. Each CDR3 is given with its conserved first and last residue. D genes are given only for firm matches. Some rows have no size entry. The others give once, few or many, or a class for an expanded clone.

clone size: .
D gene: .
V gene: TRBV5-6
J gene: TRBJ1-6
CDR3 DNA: TGTGCCAGCAGCTTTGGCGGCGGGGTCAAAAGCTCCTATAATTCACCCCTCCACTTT
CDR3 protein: CASSFGGGVKSSYNSPLHF

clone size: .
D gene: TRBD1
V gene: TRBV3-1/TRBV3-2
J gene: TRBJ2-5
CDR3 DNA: TGTGCCAGCAGCCAAGAACAGGGGGGCTGCGACTTC
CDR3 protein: CASSQEQGGCDF

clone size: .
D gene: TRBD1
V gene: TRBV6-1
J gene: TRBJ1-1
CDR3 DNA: TGTGCCAGCAGTGAGGACAGGGCAGGTCTCACTGAAGCTTTCTTT
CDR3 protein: CASSEDRAGLTEAFF

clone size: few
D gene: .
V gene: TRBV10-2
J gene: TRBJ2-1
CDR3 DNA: TGCGCCACCCGGCGGGGTGAGGGCTACAATGAGCAGTTCTTC
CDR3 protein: CATRRGEGYNEQFF

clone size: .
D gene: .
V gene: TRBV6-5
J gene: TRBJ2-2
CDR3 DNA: TGTGCCAGCAGTTACCATGGGAACGCGAACACCGGGGAGCTGTTTTTT
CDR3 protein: CASSYHGNANTGELFF

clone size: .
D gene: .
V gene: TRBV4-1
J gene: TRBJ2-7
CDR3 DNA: TGCGCCAGCAGCCAAGATCGGAACGAGCAGTACTTC
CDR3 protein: CASSQDRNEQYF

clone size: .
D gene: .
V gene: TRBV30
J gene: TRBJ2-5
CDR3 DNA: TGTGCCTGGAGTGTCGGTAAAAGGGCCTTGCAAGAGACCCAGTACTTC
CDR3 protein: CAWSVGKRALQETQYF

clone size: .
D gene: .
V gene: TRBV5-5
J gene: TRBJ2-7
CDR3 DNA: TGTGCCAGCAGCCGGTCCCACGGGGGCCCCTACGAGCAGTACTTC
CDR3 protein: CASSRSHGGPYEQYF

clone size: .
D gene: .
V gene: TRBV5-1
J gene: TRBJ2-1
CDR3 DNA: TGCGCCTGCAGCTATGGGTCTTTCTACAATGAGCAGTTCTTC
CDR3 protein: CACSYGSFYNEQFF

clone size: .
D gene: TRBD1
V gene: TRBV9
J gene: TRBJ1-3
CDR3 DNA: TGTGCCAGCAGCATACAAGAGACAGGGGGCTCCCCTAGCTCTGGAAACACCATATATTTT
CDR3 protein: CASSIQETGGSPSSGNTIYF

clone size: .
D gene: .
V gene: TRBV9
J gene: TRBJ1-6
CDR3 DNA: TGTGCCAGCAGCGAGGGCAGAAGGGAACCCCTCCACTTT
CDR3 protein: CASSEGRREPLHF

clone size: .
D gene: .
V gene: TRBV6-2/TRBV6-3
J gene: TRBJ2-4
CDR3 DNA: TGTGCCAGCAGTCCGCTGGGAAACATTCAGTACTTC
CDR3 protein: CASSPLGNIQYF

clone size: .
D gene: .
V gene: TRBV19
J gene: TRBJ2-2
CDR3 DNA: TGTGCCAGTAGTCAGCCCGGGGGCATGAACACCGGGGAGCTGTTTTTT
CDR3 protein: CASSQPGGMNTGELFF

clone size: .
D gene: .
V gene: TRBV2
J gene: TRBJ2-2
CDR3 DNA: TGTGCCAGCAGTGTCGGCAGGGCCGGGGAGCTGTTTTTT
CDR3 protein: CASSVGRAGELFF

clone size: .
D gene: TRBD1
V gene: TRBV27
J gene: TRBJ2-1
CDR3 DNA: TGTGCCAGCAGTTTATATGGGGGGGGGACAGGGGCATACAATGAGCAGTTCTTC
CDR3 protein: CASSLYGGGTGAYNEQFF

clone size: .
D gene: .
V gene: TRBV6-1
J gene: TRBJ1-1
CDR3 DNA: TGTGCCAGCAGTGAGGACATCGGGGGTAAGGCTGAAGCTTTCTTT
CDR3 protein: CASSEDIGGKAEAFF

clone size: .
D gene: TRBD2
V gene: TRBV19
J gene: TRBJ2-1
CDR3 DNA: TGTGCCAGTAGGAGCGAGGGACTAGGTGGTAATGAGCAGTTCTTC
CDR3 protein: CASRSEGLGGNEQFF

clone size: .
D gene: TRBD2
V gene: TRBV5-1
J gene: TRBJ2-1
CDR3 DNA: TGCGCCAGCAGCTTGGAACTAGCGGGAATCAATGAGCAGTTCTTC
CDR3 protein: CASSLELAGINEQFF

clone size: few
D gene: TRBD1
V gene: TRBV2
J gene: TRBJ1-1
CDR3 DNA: TGTGCCAGCAGCGTTGGACAGGCCCGTGAAGCTTTCTTT
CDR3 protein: CASSVGQAREAFF

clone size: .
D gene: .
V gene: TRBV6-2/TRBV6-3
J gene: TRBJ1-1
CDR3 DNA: TGTGCCAGCAGTCCGCAGGGCCGGTCCACCCGGACAGCTTTCTTT
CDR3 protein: CASSPQGRSTRTAFF

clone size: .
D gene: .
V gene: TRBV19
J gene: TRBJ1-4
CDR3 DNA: TGTGCCAGTGGGGGGAGGGCAACTAATGAAAAACTGTTTTTT
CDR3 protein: CASGGRATNEKLFF

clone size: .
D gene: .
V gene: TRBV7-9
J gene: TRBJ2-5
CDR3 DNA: TGTGCCAGCAGCTTAGGATCCATAGAGACCCAGTACTTC
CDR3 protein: CASSLGSIETQYF

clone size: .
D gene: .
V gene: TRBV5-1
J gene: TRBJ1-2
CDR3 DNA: TGCGCCAGCAGCTTGGAGACAGGTCCCTATGGCTACACCTTC
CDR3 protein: CASSLETGPYGYTF

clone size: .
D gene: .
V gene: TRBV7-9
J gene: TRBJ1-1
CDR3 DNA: TGTGCCAGCAGCTTAGAACTTACGAACACTGAAGCTTTCTTT
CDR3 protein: CASSLELTNTEAFF

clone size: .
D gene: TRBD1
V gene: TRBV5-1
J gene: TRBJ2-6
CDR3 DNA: TGCGCCAGCAGCTTGCTTGGGACAGGGTTCTCTGGGGCCAACGTCCTGACTTTC
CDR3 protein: CASSLLGTGFSGANVLTF